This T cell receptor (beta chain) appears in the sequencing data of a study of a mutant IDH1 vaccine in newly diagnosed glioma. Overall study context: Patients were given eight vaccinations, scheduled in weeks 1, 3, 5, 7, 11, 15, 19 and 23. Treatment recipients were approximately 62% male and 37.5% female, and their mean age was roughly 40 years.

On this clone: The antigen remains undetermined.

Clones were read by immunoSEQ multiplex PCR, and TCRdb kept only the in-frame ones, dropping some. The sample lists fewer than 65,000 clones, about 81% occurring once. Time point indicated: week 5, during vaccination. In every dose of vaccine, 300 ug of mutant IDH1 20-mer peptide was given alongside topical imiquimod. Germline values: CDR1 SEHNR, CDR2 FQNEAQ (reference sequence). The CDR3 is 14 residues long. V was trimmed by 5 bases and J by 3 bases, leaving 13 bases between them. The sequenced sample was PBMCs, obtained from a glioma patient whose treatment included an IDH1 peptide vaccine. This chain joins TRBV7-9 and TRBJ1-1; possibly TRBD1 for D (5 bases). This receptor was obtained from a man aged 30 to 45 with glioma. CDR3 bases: TGTGCCAGCAGCCGCCCCGGGGCATACACTGAAGCTTTCTTT. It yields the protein CASSRPGAYTEAFF. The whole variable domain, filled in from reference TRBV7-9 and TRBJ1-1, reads DTGVSQNPRHKITKRGQNVTFRCDPISEHNRLYWYRQTLGQGPEFLTYFQNEAQLEKSRLLSDRFSAERPKGSFSTLEIQRTEQGDSAMYLCASSRPGAYTEAFFGQGTRLTVV.